The clone carrying this T cell receptor beta chain was recorded many times. As processed by the authors: Filtering of immunoSEQ junctional sequences could not match full-length read filtering. Clones were sequenced by immunoSEQ multiplex PCR, and TCRdb holds only the in-frame ones, with some missing. Clonal size and the V and J genes are those of that table, whereas D and trimming came from the DNA. The sample includes a few hundred thousand clones, around 79% of them seen just once. The data were obtained in a study of shared clonotypes between healthy human individuals. Study-wide context: The people who gave samples were two women and three men aged 18 to 49.

The TCR was taken from a woman aged 40 to 55 in good health. Some clones in this sample may be carry-over from other donors' samples. The sequenced material came from PBMCs.

Written as DNA, the CDR3 is TGTGCCAGCAGCATGACTAGCGCCGATGAGCAGTTCTTC. It codes for CASSMTSADEQFF. The genes are TRBV7-9 and TRBJ2-1; 8 bases are a match to TRBD2. This CDR3 is 13 amino acids long. Trimming took 5 bases from V and 8 from J; bases not matched to a gene: 5. Germline V gives CDR1 SEHNR, CDR2 FQNEAQ (reference sequence).